The 28 T cell receptor beta chains below all came from one sample that was sequenced in a study of Graves' ophthalmopathy and Graves' hyperthyroidism. The authors amplified TCR beta CDR3 regions from RNA transcripts. First-round RT-PCR with HTBI primers preceded a second-round multiplex PCR. TCRdb analysed the multiplex PCR reads with MiXCR anew, one entry per CDR3 protein. The data contain over a million distinct CDR3 sequences, approximately 35% of them singletons. Sequencing was performed on peripheral blood or thyroid tissue (not recorded which). The receptor set was obtained from an adult man with Graves' hyperthyroidism.

This clonotype was counted ten times or more. J is TRBJ1-4 and V is TRBV20-1; D may be TRBD1 (5 bases). Per germline, CDR1 DFQATT and CDR2 SNEGSKA (reference sequence). The CDR3 loop spans 14 amino acids. Trimming cost V 0 bases and J 7 bases, with 12 bases left between them. The CDR3 sequence is CSARDWQGLEKLFF. The CDR3 region has the DNA TGCAGTGCTAGAGATTGGCAGGGACTTGAAAAACTGTTTTTT.

V usage is TRBV15 and J usage is TRBJ2-7, with D tentatively TRBD1 (5 bases). Germline V gene lookup returns CDR1 LNHNV and CDR2 YYDKDF (reference sequence). The V end lost 3 bases, the J end lost 3 bases, and 12 bases lay between the germline ends. The CDR3 has 14 residues. The CDR3 nucleotides are TGTGCCACCAGCAGCCAAGAGCAGGGCTACGAGCAGTACTTC. Translating it yields CATSSQEQGYEQYF.

This clonotype was seen ten or more times. V and J are TRBV6-5 and TRBJ2-7; tentatively, D is TRBD1 (5 bases). The germline gives CDR1 MNHEY, CDR2 SVGAGI. Deletions cut 0 bases from V and 2 bases from J, with 8 bases between. The CDR3 sequence is 14 residues long. The CDR3 DNA reads TGTGCCAGCAGTTACTCCCCGACAGCCTACGAGCAGTACTTC. Its protein is CASSYSPTAYEQYF.

The rearrangement joins TRBV5-1 to TRBJ2-3; 8 nucleotides match TRBD2. CDR3 length equals 17 residues. Germline lookup yields CDR1 SGHRS and CDR2 YFSETQ. V was clipped by 1 base and J by 2 bases; unmatched bases: 9. CDR3 coding DNA: TGCGCCAGCAGCTTGTTCCTAGCGGGCGGATCCACAGATACGCAGTATTTT. It is translated as CASSLFLAGGSTDTQYF.

This clonotype was picked up many times. The chain is built from TRBV5-4 and TRBJ2-5; perhaps TRBD1 as D (6 bases). The CDR3 consists of 14 residues. V dropped 4 bases and J dropped 1 base, with 11 bases sitting between them. Germline V gives CDR1 SGHNT, CDR2 YYREEE (reference sequence). The CDR3 region has the DNA TGTGCCAGCAGCCTCAGGGGAACCCAAGAGACCCAGTACTTC. It encodes CASSLRGTQETQYF.

J is TRBJ2-7 and V is TRBV12-3 or TRBV12-4; D is unclear. The CDR3 has 12 residues. V shed 7 bases and J shed 5 bases, with 12 bases lying between them. CDR3 residues: CASTSGLNEQYF. CDR3 DNA: TGTGCCAGCACCTCCGGGTTAAACGAGCAGTACTTC.

The V gene is TRBV11-2, the J gene TRBJ2-2; 9 bases match TRBD1. This CDR3 spans 15 amino acids. CDR1 and CDR2 (germline): SGHAT, FQNNGV. V lost 9 bases to trimming and J lost 1 base; unmatched junction nucleotides: 6. CDR3 coding DNA: TGTGCCAGTGGACCGGGACAGGGGAACACCGGGGAGCTGTTTTTT. This codes for CASGPGQGNTGELFF.

The CDR3 protein is CAISELVYGGGAFF. CDR3 coding DNA: TGTGCCATCAGTGAGTTGGTTTACGGTGGTGGAGCTTTCTTT. This chain links TRBV10-3 with TRBJ1-1; no reliable D call. This CDR3 spans 14 amino acids. Germline assignment: CDR1 ENHRY and CDR2 SYGVKD. Trimming shortened V by 1 base and J by 10 bases, and 16 bases separated the two germline ends.

V is TRBV20-1 and J is TRBJ2-3; the match to TRBD2 covers 8 bases. Trimming removed 2 bases from V and 5 bases from J; junction bases left unmatched: 6. The CDR3 runs to 14 residues. In germline, CDR1 is DFQATT, CDR2 SNEGSKA (reference sequence). CDR3 region: CSARRGLVRDTQYF. The CDR3 region has the DNA TGCAGTGCTAGAAGGGGACTAGTGCGAGATACGCAGTATTTT.

The table lists this clonotype with many counts. This chain links TRBV7-3 with TRBJ2-5, with D possibly matching TRBD2 (6 bases). The germline CDR1 and CDR2 sequences are SGHTA and FQGTGA. This CDR3 region has 14 residues. Trimming cost V 3 bases and J 5 bases, with 13 bases left between them. This chain's CDR3 is CASSFAGRDETQYF. In DNA, the CDR3 is TGTGCCAGCAGCTTCGCGGGGCGAGACGAGACCCAGTACTTC.

The chain is built from TRBV20-1 and TRBJ1-2; no clear D. The germline V and J ends were trimmed by 7 bases and 7 bases, with 13 bases remaining between them. The germline gives CDR1 DFQATT, CDR2 SNEGSKA (reference sequence). This CDR3 has 11 residues. Here the CDR3 DNA reads TGCAGTGGAGGAGACCCTCCTGGCTACACCTTC. This translates into CSGGDPPGYTF.

With regard to this clonotype: The junction shows a germline mismatch at one end, possibly a read error. This chain links TRBV10-3 with TRBJ1-5; D may be TRBD1 (6 bases). Germline values: CDR1 ENHRY, CDR2 SYGVKD. This CDR3 contains 16 residues. DNA for the CDR3: TGTGCCAGCAGTTACGGGGGGGCCGATAGCAATCAGCCCCAGCATTTT. Encoded protein: CASSYGGADSNQPQHF.

The rearrangement joins TRBV20-1 to TRBJ2-5, with D perhaps TRBD1 (6 bases). CDR3 length: 16 amino acids. V was cut by 3 bases and J by 5 bases, with 22 bases left in between. Germline V lookup: CDR1 DFQATT, CDR2 SNEGSKA (reference sequence). DNA for the CDR3: TGCAGTGCTAGGTCTTCGTGGCAGGGGTTTGGGGAGACCCAGTACTTC. Translation gives CSARSSWQGFGETQYF.

The rearrangement uses TRBV2 and TRBJ2-5; D unclear. The germline V gene has CDR1 SNHLY and CDR2 FYNNEI. The CDR3 extends over 16 amino acids. The V gene lost 7 bases and the J gene lost 5 bases, with 23 bases spanning the gap. The CDR3 region is CASKPLASGGWETQYF. CDR3 DNA: TGTGCCAGCAAACCCCTCGCCAGTGGTGGTTGGGAGACCCAGTACTTC.

Written as DNA, the CDR3 is TGCAGTGCTAGCTTGGTCCTACAGGGGAACACCGGGGAGCTGTTTTTT. Translation: CSASLVLQGNTGELFF. The chain recombines TRBV20-1 with TRBJ2-2, with D perhaps TRBD1 (6 bases). V was trimmed by 3 bases and J by 1 base, leaving 15 bases between them. The germline CDR1 and CDR2 sequences are DFQATT and SNEGSKA (reference sequence). This CDR3 has 16 residues.

The rearrangement uses TRBV6-5 and TRBJ1-6; maybe TRBD1 (5 bases). Germline V gene lookup returns CDR1 MNHEY and CDR2 SVGAGI. This CDR3 contains 17 residues. The germline V and J ends were trimmed by 0 bases and 10 bases, with 19 bases remaining between them. Here the CDR3 reads CASSYSSVRQSRSPLHF. CDR3 sequence (DNA): TGTGCCAGCAGTTACTCGTCCGTGAGACAGTCACGGTCACCCCTCCACTTT.

This clonotype was recorded at least ten times. This chain uses TRBV7-8 with TRBJ2-3; no reliable D call. The germline V and J ends were trimmed by 5 bases and 6 bases, with 9 bases remaining between them. CDR1 and CDR2 from the germline V gene are SGHVS and FQNEAQ. The CDR3 contains 12 residues. The chain's CDR3 is CASSQLRDTQYF. CDR3 bases: TGTGCCAGCAGCCAACTAAGGGATACGCAGTATTTT. The full variable domain, with the rest looked up from reference TRBV7-8 and TRBJ2-3, is GAGVSQSPRYKVAKRGQDVALRCDPISGHVSLFWYQQALGQGPEFLTYFQNEAQLDKSGLPSDRFFAERPEGSVSTLKIQRTQQEDSAVYLCASSQLRDTQYFGPGTRLTVL.

The rearrangement joins TRBV20-1 to TRBJ2-7; weak D call: TRBD2 (5 bases). V was pared by 7 bases and J by 9 bases, with 13 bases between. The CDR3 consists of 10 residues. Germline lookup yields CDR1 DFQATT and CDR2 SNEGSKA (reference sequence). The CDR3: CSVTLAGQYF. CDR3 nucleotides: TGCAGTGTTACCCTAGCAGGGCAGTACTTC.

The chain joins TRBV10-3 to TRBJ1-6; D might be TRBD1 (6 bases). Per germline, CDR1 ENHRY and CDR2 SYGVKD. The CDR3 loop spans 19 amino acids. V was clipped by 9 bases and J by 0 bases, with 24 bases between them. The CDR3 region has the DNA TGTGCCATTCGGAAGACCCGGGACACCCAGAGCTCCTATAATTCACCCCTCCACTTT. Translating it yields CAIRKTRDTQSSYNSPLHF.

This clonotype has at least ten counts. V is TRBV24-1 and J is TRBJ1-2; D might be TRBD1 (5 bases). The germline gives CDR1 KGHDR, CDR2 SFDVKD. The CDR3 runs 15 residues. Deletions cut 2 bases from V and 5 bases from J, with 14 bases between. CDR3 nucleotide sequence: TGTGCCACCAGTGATTCTGGCAGGACAACTTATGGCTACACCTTC. It codes for CATSDSGRTTYGYTF.

The genes are TRBV6-4 and TRBJ1-2, with TRBD1 as a possible D gene (5 bases). Germline V gene data show CDR1 as MRHNA and CDR2 as SNTAGT. V was clipped by 2 bases and J by 5 bases, with 15 bases between them. This CDR3 contains 15 residues. This CDR3 is CASSDSSDSTYGYTF. CDR3 coding DNA: TGTGCCAGCAGTGACAGTTCCGACAGTACATATGGCTACACCTTC.

The J gene is TRBJ2-7, the V gene TRBV2; possible D gene TRBD2, 6 bases. CDR1 is SNHLY and CDR2 is FYNNEI in the germline V gene. The CDR3 consists of 14 residues. Trimming took 7 bases from V and 4 from J, leaving 17 bases between them. The CDR3 region is CASIPIAGTYEQYF. CDR3 DNA sequence: TGTGCCAGCATACCAATTGCCGGGACTTACGAGCAGTACTTC.

The rearrangement joins TRBV29-1 to TRBJ1-1; the match to TRBD1 covers 7 bases. The CDR3 runs 14 residues. Germline V gene data show CDR1 as SQVTM and CDR2 as ANQGSEA. Here the CDR3 reads CSSSLTGMYTEAFF. As DNA, the CDR3 is TGCAGTTCCAGCCTGACAGGGATGTACACTGAAGCTTTCTTT.

In its sample, this clonotype was seen a few times. The V and J genes are TRBV7-2 and TRBJ1-4, with D perhaps TRBD1 (5 bases). The V and J ends lost 1 base and 2 bases respectively, with 11 bases between them. The CDR3 runs to 16 residues. Germline-derived CDR1 and CDR2 are SGHTA and FQGNSA. The DNA of the CDR3 is TGTGCCAGCAGCTTAGTGACAGTTGCGACTAATGAAAAACTGTTTTTT. Translating it yields CASSLVTVATNEKLFF.

V usage is TRBV5-4 and J usage is TRBJ2-7; tentative D call: TRBD2 (5 bases). V was cut by 4 bases and J by 3 bases, with 11 bases left in between. CDR1 is SGHNT and CDR2 is YYREEE in the germline V gene (reference sequence). The CDR3 extends over 13 amino acids. The CDR3 bases are TGTGCCAGCAGCCCCGTAGAGGGCTACGAGCAGTACTTC. It codes for CASSPVEGYEQYF.

CDR3 sequence: CASSRAQQGASEKLFF. CDR3 DNA sequence: TGCGCCAGCAGCCGAGCACAACAGGGGGCGTCCGAAAAACTGTTTTTT. V and J are TRBV4-1 and TRBJ1-4; TRBD1 aligns across 9 bases. The CDR3 covers 16 residues. Germline V gene sequence: CDR1 MGHRA, CDR2 YSYEKL. V shed 4 bases, J shed 8 bases, and the junction held 11 bases outside the gene matches.

The chain links TRBV6-2 or TRBV6-3 to TRBJ2-6; 10 positions agree with TRBD2. J gave up 4 bases and V 0 bases, and 9 bases lay outside the gene matches. The CDR3 has 19 residues. Germline-derived CDR1 and CDR2 are MNHEY and SVGEGT. The CDR3 reads CASSYSVILAGRGANVLTF. The CDR3 nucleotides are TGTGCCAGCAGTTACTCAGTCATACTAGCGGGAAGAGGGGCCAACGTCCTGACTTTC.

This clonotype has at least ten counts. This chain connects TRBV15 to TRBJ1-1; D is unclear. The CDR3 has 13 amino acids. Germline CDR1 reads LNHNV; CDR2 reads YYDKDF (reference sequence). Trimming left V 3 bases short and J 6 bases short, with 11 bases between. CDR3 protein: CATSSPAIPEAFF. The CDR3 nucleotides read TGTGCCACCAGCAGCCCAGCCATCCCTGAAGCTTTCTTT.